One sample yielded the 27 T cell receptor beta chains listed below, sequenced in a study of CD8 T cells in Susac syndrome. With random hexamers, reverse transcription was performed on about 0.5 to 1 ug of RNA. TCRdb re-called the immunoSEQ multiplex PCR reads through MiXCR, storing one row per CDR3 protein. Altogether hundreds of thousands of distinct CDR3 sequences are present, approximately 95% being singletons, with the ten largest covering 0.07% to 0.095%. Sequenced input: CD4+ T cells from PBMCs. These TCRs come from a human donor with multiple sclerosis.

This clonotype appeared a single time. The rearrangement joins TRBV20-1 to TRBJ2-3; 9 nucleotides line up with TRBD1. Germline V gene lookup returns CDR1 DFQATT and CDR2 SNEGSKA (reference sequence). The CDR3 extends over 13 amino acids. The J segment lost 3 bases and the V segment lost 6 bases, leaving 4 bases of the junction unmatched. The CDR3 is CSADGTGTDTQYF. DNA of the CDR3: TGCAGTGCCGACGGGACAGGGACAGATACGCAGTATTTT.

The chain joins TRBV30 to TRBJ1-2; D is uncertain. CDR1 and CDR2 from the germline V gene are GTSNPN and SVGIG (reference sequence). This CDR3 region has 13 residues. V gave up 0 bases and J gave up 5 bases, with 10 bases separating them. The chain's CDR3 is CAWSVGGSYGYTF. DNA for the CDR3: TGTGCCTGGAGTGTGGGAGGGTCGTATGGCTACACCTTC.

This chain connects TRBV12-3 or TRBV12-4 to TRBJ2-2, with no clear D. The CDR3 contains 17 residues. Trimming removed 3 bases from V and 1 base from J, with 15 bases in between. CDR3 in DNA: TGTGCCAGCAGTTTTGGGCTGCGTCCGGGGAACACCGGGGAGCTGTTTTTT. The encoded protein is CASSFGLRPGNTGELFF.

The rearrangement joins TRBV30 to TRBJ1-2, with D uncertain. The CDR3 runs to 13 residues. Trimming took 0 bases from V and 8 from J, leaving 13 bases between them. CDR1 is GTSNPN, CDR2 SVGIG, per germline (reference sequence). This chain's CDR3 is CAWSVLSGEGYTF. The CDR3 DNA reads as TGTGCCTGGAGTGTACTATCTGGGGAAGGCTACACCTTC.

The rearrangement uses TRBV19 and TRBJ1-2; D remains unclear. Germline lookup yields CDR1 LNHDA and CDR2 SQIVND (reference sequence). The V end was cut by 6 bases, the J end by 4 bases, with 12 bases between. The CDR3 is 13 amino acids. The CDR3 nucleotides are TGTGCCAGTAGAGACCCGGGGATCTATGGCTACACCTTC. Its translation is CASRDPGIYGYTF.

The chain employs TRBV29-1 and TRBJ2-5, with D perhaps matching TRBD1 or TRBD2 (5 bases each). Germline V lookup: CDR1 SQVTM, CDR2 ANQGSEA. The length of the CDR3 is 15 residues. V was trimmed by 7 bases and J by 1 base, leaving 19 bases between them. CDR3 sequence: CSAAGPTEPQETQYF. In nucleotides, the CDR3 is TGCAGCGCGGCGGGCCCGACAGAACCCCAAGAGACCCAGTACTTC.

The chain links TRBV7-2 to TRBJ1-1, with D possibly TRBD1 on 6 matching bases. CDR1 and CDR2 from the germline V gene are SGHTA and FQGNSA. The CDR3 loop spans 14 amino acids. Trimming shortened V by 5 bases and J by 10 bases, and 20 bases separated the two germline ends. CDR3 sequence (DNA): TGTGCCAGCAGCCCCCAATCGACAGGTTCTACAGCTTTCTTT. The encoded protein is CASSPQSTGSTAFF.

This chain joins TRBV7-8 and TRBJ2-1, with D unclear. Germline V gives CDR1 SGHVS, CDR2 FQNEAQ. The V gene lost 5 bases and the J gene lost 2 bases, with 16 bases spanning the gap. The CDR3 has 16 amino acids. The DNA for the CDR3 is TGTGCCAGCAGCGCGTATCGGATTGGAACCTACAATGAGCAGTTCTTC. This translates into CASSAYRIGTYNEQFF. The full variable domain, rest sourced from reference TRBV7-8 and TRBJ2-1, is GAGVSQSPRYKVAKRGQDVALRCDPISGHVSLFWYQQALGQGPEFLTYFQNEAQLDKSGLPSDRFFAERPEGSVSTLKIQRTQQEDSAVYLCASSAYRIGTYNEQFFGPGTRLTVL.

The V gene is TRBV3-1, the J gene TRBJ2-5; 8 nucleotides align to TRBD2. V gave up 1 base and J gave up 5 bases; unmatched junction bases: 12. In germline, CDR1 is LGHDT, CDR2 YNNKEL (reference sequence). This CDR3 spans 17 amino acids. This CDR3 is CASSQAIGGGIGETQYF. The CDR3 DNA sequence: TGTGCCAGCAGCCAAGCCATCGGCGGGGGGATTGGGGAGACCCAGTACTTC.

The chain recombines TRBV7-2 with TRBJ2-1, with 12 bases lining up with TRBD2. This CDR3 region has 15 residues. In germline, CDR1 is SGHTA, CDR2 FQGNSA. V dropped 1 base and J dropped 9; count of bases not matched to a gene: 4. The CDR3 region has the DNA TGTGCCAGCAGCTTAGGACTAGCGGGGGAAGGTGAGCAGTTCTTC. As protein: CASSLGLAGEGEQFF.

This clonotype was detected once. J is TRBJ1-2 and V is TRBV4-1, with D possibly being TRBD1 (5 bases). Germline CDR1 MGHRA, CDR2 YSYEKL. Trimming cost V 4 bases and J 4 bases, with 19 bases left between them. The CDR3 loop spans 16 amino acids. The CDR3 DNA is TGCGCCAGCAGCCGAGGGTCTGCTGAGGGGTTCTATGGCTACACCTTC. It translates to CASSRGSAEGFYGYTF.

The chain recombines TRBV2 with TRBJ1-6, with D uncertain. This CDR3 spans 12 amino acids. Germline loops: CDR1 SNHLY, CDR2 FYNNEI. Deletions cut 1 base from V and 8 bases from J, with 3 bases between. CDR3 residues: CASSEDHSPLHF. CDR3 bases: TGTGCCAGCAGTGAAGACCATTCACCCCTCCACTTT.

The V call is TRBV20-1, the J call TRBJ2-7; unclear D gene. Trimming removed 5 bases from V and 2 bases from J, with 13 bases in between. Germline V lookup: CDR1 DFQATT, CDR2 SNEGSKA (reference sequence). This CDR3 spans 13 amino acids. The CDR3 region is CSAARGGPYEQYV. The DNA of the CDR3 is TGCAGTGCTGCCCGCGGCGGACCCTACGAGCAGTACGTC.

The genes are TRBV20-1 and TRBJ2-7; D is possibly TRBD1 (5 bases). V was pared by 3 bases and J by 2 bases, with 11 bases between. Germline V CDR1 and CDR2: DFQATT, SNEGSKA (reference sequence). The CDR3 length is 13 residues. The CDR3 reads CSARGQDPYEQYF. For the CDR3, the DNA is TGCAGTGCTAGGGGGCAGGACCCCTACGAGCAGTACTTC.

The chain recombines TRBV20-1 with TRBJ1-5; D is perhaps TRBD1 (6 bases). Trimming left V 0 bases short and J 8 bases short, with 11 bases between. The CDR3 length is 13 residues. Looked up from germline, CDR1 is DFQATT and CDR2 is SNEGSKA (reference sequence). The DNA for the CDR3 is TGCAGTGCTAGAGAGGCAGGGGTGGAGCCCCAGCATTTT. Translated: CSAREAGVEPQHF.

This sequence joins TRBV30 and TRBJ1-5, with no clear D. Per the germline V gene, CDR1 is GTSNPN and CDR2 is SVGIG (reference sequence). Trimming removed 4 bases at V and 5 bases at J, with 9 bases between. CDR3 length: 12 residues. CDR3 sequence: CAWNRADQPQHF. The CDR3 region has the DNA TGTGCCTGGAACCGGGCGGATCAGCCCCAGCATTTT.

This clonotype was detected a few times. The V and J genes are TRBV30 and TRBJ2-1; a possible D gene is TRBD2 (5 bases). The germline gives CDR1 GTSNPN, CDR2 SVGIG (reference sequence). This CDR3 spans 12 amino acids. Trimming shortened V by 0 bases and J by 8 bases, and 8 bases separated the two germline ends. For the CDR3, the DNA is TGTGCCTGGAGTGTACTAGTCTATGAGCAGTTCTTC. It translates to CAWSVLVYEQFF. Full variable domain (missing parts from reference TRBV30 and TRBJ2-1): SQTIHQWPATLVQPVGSPLSLECTVEGTSNPNLYWYRQAAGRGLQLLFYSVGIGQISSEVPQNLSASRPQDRQFILSSKKLLLSDSGFYLCAWSVLVYEQFFGPGTRLTVL.

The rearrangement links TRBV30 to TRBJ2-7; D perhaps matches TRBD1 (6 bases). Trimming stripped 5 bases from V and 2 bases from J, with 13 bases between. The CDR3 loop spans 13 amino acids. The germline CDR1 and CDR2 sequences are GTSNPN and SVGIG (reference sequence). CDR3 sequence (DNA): TGTGCCTGGGACGGGACAAGCCCCTACGAGCAGTACTTC. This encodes CAWDGTSPYEQYF.

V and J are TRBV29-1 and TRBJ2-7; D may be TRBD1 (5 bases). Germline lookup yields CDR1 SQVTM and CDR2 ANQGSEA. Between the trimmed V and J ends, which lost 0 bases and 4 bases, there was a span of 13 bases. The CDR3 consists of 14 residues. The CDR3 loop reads CSVEDGDRPYEQYF. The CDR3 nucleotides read TGCAGCGTTGAAGATGGAGACAGACCGTACGAGCAGTACTTC.

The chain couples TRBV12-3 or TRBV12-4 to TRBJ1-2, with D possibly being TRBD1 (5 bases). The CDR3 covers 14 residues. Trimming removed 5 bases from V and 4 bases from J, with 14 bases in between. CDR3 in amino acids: CASSPTGGTYGYTF. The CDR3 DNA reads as TGTGCCAGCAGTCCTACGGGGGGTACCTATGGCTACACCTTC.

CDR3 region: CASSLLSSTEAFF. CDR3 sequence (DNA): TGTGCCAGCAGCTTACTCAGCAGCACTGAAGCTTTCTTT. The chain joins TRBV7-9 to TRBJ1-1; D gene ambiguous. Germline CDR1 is SEHNR and CDR2 is FQNEAQ (reference sequence). The V and J ends lost 2 bases and 4 bases respectively, with 8 bases between them. This CDR3 is built from 13 residues.

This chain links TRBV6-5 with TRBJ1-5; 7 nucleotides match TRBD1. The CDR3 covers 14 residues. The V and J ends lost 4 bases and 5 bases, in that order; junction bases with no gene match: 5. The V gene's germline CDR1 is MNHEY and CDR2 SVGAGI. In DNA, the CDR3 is TGTGCCAGCAGTTCAGGGGGTAATTATCAGCCCCAGCATTTT. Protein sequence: CASSSGGNYQPQHF.

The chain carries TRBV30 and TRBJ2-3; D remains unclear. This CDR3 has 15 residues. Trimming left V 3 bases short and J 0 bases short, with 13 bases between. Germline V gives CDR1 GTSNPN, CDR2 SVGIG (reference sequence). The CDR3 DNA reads TGTGCCTGGAGCGTACAGAGTCCAAGCACAGATACGCAGTATTTT. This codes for CAWSVQSPSTDTQYF.

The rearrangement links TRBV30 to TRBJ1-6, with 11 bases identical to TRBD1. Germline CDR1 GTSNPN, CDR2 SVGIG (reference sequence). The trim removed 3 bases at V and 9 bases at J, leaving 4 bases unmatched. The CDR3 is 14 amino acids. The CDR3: CAWRSGTGGSPLHF. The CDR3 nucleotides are TGTGCCTGGAGGTCGGGGACAGGGGGTTCACCCCTCCACTTT.

The CDR3 spells CASSLNVGLYGYTF. The CDR3 nucleotides read TGTGCCAGCAGTTTGAACGTGGGTCTCTATGGCTACACCTTC. This chain uses TRBV12-3 or TRBV12-4 with TRBJ1-2; D ambiguous. This CDR3 spans 14 amino acids. V shed 3 bases and J shed 4 bases, with 12 bases lying between them.

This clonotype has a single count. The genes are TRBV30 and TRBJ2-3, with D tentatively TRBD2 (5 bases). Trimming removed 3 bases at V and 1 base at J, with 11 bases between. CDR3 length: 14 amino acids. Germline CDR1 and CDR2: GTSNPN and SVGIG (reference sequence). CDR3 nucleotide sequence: TGTGCCTGGAGCGACGGGGTGGGCACAGATACGCAGTATTTT. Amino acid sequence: CAWSDGVGTDTQYF.

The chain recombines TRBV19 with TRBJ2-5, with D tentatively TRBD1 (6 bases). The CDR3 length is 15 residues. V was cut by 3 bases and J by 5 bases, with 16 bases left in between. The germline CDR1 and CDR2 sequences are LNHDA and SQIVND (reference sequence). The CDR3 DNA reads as TGTGCCAGTAGTATGGGGGCAGGCCTAGAGGAGACCCAGTACTTC. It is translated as CASSMGAGLEETQYF.